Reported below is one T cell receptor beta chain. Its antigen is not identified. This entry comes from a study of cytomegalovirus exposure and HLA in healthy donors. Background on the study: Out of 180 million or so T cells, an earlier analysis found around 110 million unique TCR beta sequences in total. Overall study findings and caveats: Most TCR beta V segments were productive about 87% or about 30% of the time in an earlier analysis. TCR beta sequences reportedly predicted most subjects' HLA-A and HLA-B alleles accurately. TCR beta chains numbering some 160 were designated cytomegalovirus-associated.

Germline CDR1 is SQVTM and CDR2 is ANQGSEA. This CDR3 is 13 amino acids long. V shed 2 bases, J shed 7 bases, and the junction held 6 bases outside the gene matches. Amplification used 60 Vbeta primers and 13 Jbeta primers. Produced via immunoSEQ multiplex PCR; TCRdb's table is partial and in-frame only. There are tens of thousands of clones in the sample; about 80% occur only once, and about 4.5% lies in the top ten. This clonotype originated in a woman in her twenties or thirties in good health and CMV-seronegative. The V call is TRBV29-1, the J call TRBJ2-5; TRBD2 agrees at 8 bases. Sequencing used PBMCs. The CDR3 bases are TGCAGCGTTGAATATGGCCGGGGGGGGACCCAGTACTTC. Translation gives CSVEYGRGGTQYF.